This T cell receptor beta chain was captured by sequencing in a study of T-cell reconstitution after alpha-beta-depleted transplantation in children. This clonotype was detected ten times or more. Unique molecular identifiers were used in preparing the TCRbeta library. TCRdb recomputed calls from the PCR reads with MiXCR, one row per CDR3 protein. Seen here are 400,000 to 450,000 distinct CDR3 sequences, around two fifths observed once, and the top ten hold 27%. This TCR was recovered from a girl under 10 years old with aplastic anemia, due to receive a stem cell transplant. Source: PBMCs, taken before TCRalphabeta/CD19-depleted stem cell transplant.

CDR3 region: CASSLGQFSNEQFF. For the CDR3, the DNA is TGTGCCAGCAGTTTAGGACAGTTCAGCAATGAGCAGTTCTTC. The chain uses TRBV12-3 or TRBV12-4 and TRBJ2-1, with TRBD1 as a possible D gene (5 bases). Trimming stripped 1 base from V and 6 bases from J, with 10 bases between. This CDR3 is 14 amino acids long.